One TCR beta chain is described in this entry. Antigen: not known. Around 96,000 TCR templates were measured in each sample. Assay: immunoSEQ multiplex PCR; the TCRdb copy retains only in-frame clones and omits some. The sample includes some 100,000 clones, approximately 97% of them seen just once. Trimming took 2 bases from V and 0 from J, leaving 9 bases between them. Germline values: CDR1 SGHDT, CDR2 YYEEEE. The CDR3 length is 15 residues. The data were taken from a study of siplizumab effects on memory and regulatory T cells. Study-level results: Suppressive capability of dividing Tregs from siplizumab cultures went unverified. Greater diversity than memory cells seemed evident in naive T cells, which also appeared to be major alloresponse contributors.

The V call is TRBV5-6, the J call TRBJ1-3; D is ambiguous. The specimen sequenced was naive CD4+ T cells sorted from blood. The origin of this receptor is a human donor in good health. This CDR3 reads CASSFIQSSGNTIYF. The CDR3 region has the DNA TGTGCCAGCAGCTTCATCCAGTCCTCTGGAAACACCATATATTTT.